This TCR beta chain comes out of a study of T cells in localized non-small cell lung cancer. Sample share makes this clone medium-sized. The antigen remains unidentified. At one boundary the junction diverges from the germline segment, which might be a read error. TCRdb keeps only in-frame clones here, not all; method: immunoSEQ multiplex PCR. Of around 1,700 clones listed, 29% are singletons. Study observations and caveats: Without multi-region sequencing, intratumor heterogeneity could not be excluded. Uninvolved adjacent lung showed peak T cell clonality, exceeding tumor.

This CDR3 region has 14 residues. Germline CDR1 is SGHNT and CDR2 is YENEEA. The receptor was derived from a woman between 35 and 75 years old with stage III lung adenocarcinoma. The chain recombines TRBV11-3 with TRBJ2-7, with D possibly being TRBD1 (6 bases). This sample comprised normal lung tissue next to the tumor, obtained before any cancer treatment. CDR3 DNA: TGTGCCAGCAGCTTCCGGGGAGACAGGTTCAACGGGGACTTC. Residues: CASSFRGDRFNGDF.